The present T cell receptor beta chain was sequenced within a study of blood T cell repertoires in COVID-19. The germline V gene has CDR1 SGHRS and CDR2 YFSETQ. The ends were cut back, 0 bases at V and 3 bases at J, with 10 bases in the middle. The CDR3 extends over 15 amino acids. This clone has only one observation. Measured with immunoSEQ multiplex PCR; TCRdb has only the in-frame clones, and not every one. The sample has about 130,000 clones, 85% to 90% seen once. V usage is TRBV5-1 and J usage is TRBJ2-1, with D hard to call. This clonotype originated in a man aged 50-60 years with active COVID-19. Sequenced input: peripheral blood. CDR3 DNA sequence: TGCGCCAGCAGCTTGGCCCTAAGTGGCTACAATGAGCAGTTCTTC. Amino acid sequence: CASSLALSGYNEQFF.